A selection of T cell receptor beta chains follows, all from one sample in a study of blood T cell repertoires in COVID-19. Some clones are missing from TCRdb's copy, which holds only in-frame ones; the method was immunoSEQ multiplex PCR. Here the sample spans under 150,000 clones, approximately 88% being singletons. Sequenced material: peripheral blood. These receptors were taken from a woman in her thirties or forties with acute or convalescent COVID-19. Both conserved end residues are part of each CDR3. Size is stated for part of the rows, as once, few or many counts, or as a class when the clone is expanded.

>.|TRBV15
CATSRGGGSYGYTF
>.|TRBV2
CASSGVLAGSSYEQYF
>.|TRBV7-2
CASRDERGGGKDTQYF
>few|TRBV7-9
CASSHPGGNTEAFF
>.|TRBV25-1
CASSEGRGQGPGANVLTF
>.|TRBV5-1
CASTPYAAGTEAFF
>.|TRBV5-6
CASSLRTSGGYNEQFF
>.|TRBV30
CAWSPLQGYTF
>.|TRBV5-1
CASSGRDSGYGYTF
>.|TRBV7-6
CASSLVVWGGGSSPLHF
>.|TRBV7-2
CASSLLPATYEQYF
>.|TRBV7-8
CASSPAWGDQPQHF
>.|TRBV7-6
CASSLRPGTDTQYF
>once|TRBV19
CASSGDIKSNSPLHF
>.|TRBV4-1
CASSQQQGAHTEAFF
>few|TRBV19
CASSIYRGPFNYGYTF
>.|TRBV6-1
CASSDRGWRTGDTEAFF
>.|TRBV21-1
CASREAGSLSYEQYF
>few|TRBV9
CASSPTGDRKSQPQHF
>.|TRBV30
CAWSFPTGGRSPLHF
>.|TRBV3-1/TRBV3-2
CASSPTGYGYTF
>.|TRBV19
CASRIDRGAAEAFF
>.|TRBV4-1
CASSQDIGPQDTQYF
>once|TRBV3-1/TRBV3-2
CASSRTAGRADTQYF
>once|TRBV5-1
CASSLNPGGRTGELFF
>.|TRBV6-7
CASMPGQGAISNQPQHF
>.|TRBV4-3
CASSQENEQPQHF
>.|TRBV5-1
CASSLGTGIYEQYF
>.|TRBV4-1
CASSHLLQGQPQHF
>.|TRBV29-1
CSVEANSGNTIYF
>.|TRBV7-9
CASSLQGLEAFF
>once|TRBV9
CASSGPERWDTQYF